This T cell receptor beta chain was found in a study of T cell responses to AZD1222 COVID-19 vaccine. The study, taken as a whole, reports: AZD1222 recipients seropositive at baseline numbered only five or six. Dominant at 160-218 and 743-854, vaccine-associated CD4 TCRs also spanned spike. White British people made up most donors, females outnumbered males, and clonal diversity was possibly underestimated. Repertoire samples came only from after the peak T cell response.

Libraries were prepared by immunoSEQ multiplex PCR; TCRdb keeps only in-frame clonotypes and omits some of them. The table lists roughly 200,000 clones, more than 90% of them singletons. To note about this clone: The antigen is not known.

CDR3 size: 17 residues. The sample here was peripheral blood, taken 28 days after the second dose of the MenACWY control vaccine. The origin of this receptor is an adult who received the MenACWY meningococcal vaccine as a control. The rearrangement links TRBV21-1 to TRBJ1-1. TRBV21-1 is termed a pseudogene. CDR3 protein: CASSSVGGRRTNTEAFF. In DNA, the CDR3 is TGTGCCAGCAGCAGCGTCGGGGGACGTCGTACGAACACTGAAGCTTTCTTT.